What follows describes a single T cell receptor (beta chain). Its antigen is undetermined. These data belong to a study of vaccination and CD4 T cells after COVID-19. The overall study: Investigators stimulated cells with overlapping spike peptides drawn from SARS-CoV-2, HCoV-NL63, HCoV-OC43 and HCoV-229E.

Treatment specified: roughly 10-day PBMC culture with coronavirus spike peptide pools or control peptides (ViraFEST assay). Sequenced with the Oncomine TCR Beta short-read assay was DNA taken from cultured CD4+ T cells. TCRdb called the PCR reads again in MiXCR, with one record for every CDR3 protein. The sample shows under 25,000 distinct CDR3 sequences, under 25% of them seen only once. CDR3 length: 13 residues. Germline V lookup: CDR1 LNHDA, CDR2 SQIVND (reference sequence). With V trimmed by 9 bases and J by 5 bases, 8 bases remained unmatched. The source is a human donor with COVID-19. The J gene is TRBJ2-5, the V gene TRBV19; 8 bases align to TRBD1. What was sequenced was cultured CD4+ T cells from blood. CDR3 amino acids: CASTTTGGETQYF. The CDR3 nucleotides read TGTGCCAGCACGACCACAGGGGGGGAGACCCAGTACTTC.